This TCR beta chain is drawn from a study of cytomegalovirus exposure and HLA in healthy donors. At the time of sampling, donors were nominally healthy, though unrecorded immune exposures were likely. V was shortened by 1 base and J by 0 bases, with 9 bases between the two germline ends. Per germline, CDR1 SEHNR and CDR2 FQNEAQ (reference sequence). The CDR3 has 15 amino acids. About this clone: Antigen specificity is unknown.

Whole-study findings and limits: An analysis that came later showed most CMV-associated TCR beta chains appearing HLA-restricted.

PCR involved 60 Vbeta and 13 Jbeta primers. The data were produced by immunoSEQ multiplex PCR, yet TCRdb's version contains in-frame clones alone and is incomplete. This sample's table has tens of thousands of clones. Material: PBMCs. The genes are TRBV7-9 and TRBJ1-2; D not certain. This receptor was identified in a man between 45 and 60 years old in good health and CMV-seropositive. The CDR3 spells CASSLGRLANYGYTF. The CDR3 region has the DNA TGTGCCAGCAGCTTAGGCCGATTAGCTAACTATGGCTACACCTTC.